The rows below give T cell receptor beta chains drawn from one sample of a study of early T cells in non-severe SARS-CoV-2 infection. TCRdb redid the calling of the 5' RACE reads with MiXCR, one entry per CDR3 protein. The table includes roughly 86,000 distinct CDR3 sequences, approximately 14% detected once. The sequenced sample consisted of whole blood. These receptors all come from an adult who was a healthcare worker with PCR-confirmed SARS-CoV-2 infection or an uninfected control (not recorded which). The conserved cysteine and the conserved F or W are not part of the CDR3 here. Each record gives: V gene, D gene, CDR3 protein. The D gene is left open where the match is weak.

V gene: TRBV19
D gene: TRBD1
CDR3 protein: ASTRPGTVVEQF

V gene: TRBV29-1
D gene: -
CDR3 protein: SVAEGAGNTIY

V gene: TRBV12-3/TRBV12-4
D gene: -
CDR3 protein: ASSFRAWGYNEQF

V gene: TRBV19
D gene: -
CDR3 protein: ASSTQGRTYQPQH

V gene: TRBV9
D gene: -
CDR3 protein: ASSVDFSTDTQY

V gene: TRBV28
D gene: -
CDR3 protein: ASSSIGNEQF

V gene: TRBV11-2
D gene: -
CDR3 protein: ASRQLNTEAF

V gene: TRBV7-8
D gene: -
CDR3 protein: ASSLGDIWQY

V gene: TRBV15
D gene: TRBD1
CDR3 protein: ATSRDRGHSEQF

V gene: TRBV19
D gene: -
CDR3 protein: ASSMQGTNTGELF

V gene: TRBV3-1
D gene: -
CDR3 protein: ASSQVSGGNQPQH

V gene: TRBV2
D gene: -
CDR3 protein: ASSETGPLRGANVLT

V gene: TRBV9
D gene: -
CDR3 protein: ASSEGGPNYGYT

V gene: TRBV2
D gene: TRBD1
CDR3 protein: ASSADRVSNQPQH

V gene: TRBV4-1
D gene: -
CDR3 protein: ASSQGFWEKLF

V gene: TRBV7-2
D gene: TRBD2
CDR3 protein: ASSLGSSGGANEQF

V gene: TRBV9
D gene: -
CDR3 protein: ASSPDSHSNYGYT

V gene: TRBV29-1
D gene: -
CDR3 protein: SVGQAMNTEAF

V gene: TRBV7-3
D gene: TRBD2
CDR3 protein: ASSQAGGFYNEQF

V gene: TRBV19
D gene: TRBD1
CDR3 protein: ASSTQGAVETQY

V gene: TRBV5-1
D gene: TRBD1
CDR3 protein: ASSFASQGASSGANVLT

V gene: TRBV7-3
D gene: -
CDR3 protein: ASSSGRPSSYNEQF

V gene: TRBV7-2
D gene: TRBD2
CDR3 protein: ASSSRLAGTTDTQY

V gene: TRBV4-2
D gene: -
CDR3 protein: ASRQDLGPGNTIY

V gene: TRBV6-1
D gene: -
CDR3 protein: ASSSLRANEKLF

V gene: TRBV6-6
D gene: TRBD1
CDR3 protein: ASRKGQGARETQY

V gene: TRBV20-1
D gene: -
CDR3 protein: SARKVRDNEQF

V gene: TRBV12-3/TRBV12-4
D gene: -
CDR3 protein: ASSLASGAHETQY

V gene: TRBV10-2
D gene: -
CDR3 protein: ASSGGADYNEQF

V gene: TRBV12-3/TRBV12-4
D gene: TRBD2
CDR3 protein: ASSLRLAGGNTQY

V gene: TRBV7-9
D gene: -
CDR3 protein: ASSFRDPAGEKLF

V gene: TRBV30
D gene: -
CDR3 protein: AWRDGGDYGYT

V gene: TRBV5-3
D gene: -
CDR3 protein: ARSSGPCNYGYT

V gene: TRBV29-1
D gene: -
CDR3 protein: SVEDRGGVAI

V gene: TRBV4-1
D gene: TRBD2
CDR3 protein: ASSQAGGATGELF

V gene: TRBV11-2
D gene: -
CDR3 protein: ASSFAGKETQY

V gene: TRBV20-1
D gene: -
CDR3 protein: SARPYEAGSYNEQF

V gene: TRBV9
D gene: -
CDR3 protein: ASSGRDNSGELF

V gene: TRBV12-3/TRBV12-4
D gene: -
CDR3 protein: ASSFVHEQF

V gene: TRBV6-1
D gene: -
CDR3 protein: ASSEATTAGANVLT

V gene: TRBV20-1
D gene: -
CDR3 protein: SARQGTIGELF

V gene: TRBV5-1
D gene: -
CDR3 protein: ASSPPPVSDTGELF

V gene: TRBV13
D gene: -
CDR3 protein: ASSGFGRGTSGANVLT

V gene: TRBV5-1
D gene: -
CDR3 protein: ASSPGDTDTQY

V gene: TRBV21-1
D gene: -
CDR3 protein: ASTRTGELF

V gene: TRBV2
D gene: -
CDR3 protein: ASSADSNYGYT

V gene: TRBV27
D gene: TRBD1
CDR3 protein: ASRFIYRGPNTEAF

V gene: TRBV30
D gene: -
CDR3 protein: ASSWGAYNEQF

V gene: TRBV6-1
D gene: -
CDR3 protein: ASSEIGRPEAF